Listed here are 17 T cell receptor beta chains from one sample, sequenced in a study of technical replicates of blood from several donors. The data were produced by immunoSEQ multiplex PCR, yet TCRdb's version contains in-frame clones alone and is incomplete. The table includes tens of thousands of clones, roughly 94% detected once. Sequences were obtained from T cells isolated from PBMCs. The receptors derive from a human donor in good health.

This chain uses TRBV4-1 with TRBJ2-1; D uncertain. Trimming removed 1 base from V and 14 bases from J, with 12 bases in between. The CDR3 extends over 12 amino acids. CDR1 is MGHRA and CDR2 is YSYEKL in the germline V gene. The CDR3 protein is CASSQVFAAKFF. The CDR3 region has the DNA TGCGCCAGCAGCCAAGTTTTTGCTGCGAAGTTCTTC.

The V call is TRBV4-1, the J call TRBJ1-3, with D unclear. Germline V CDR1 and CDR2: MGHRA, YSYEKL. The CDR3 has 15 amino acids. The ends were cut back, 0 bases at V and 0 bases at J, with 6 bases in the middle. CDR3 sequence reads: CASSQDPSSGNTIYF. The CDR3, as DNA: TGCGCCAGCAGCCAAGATCCTAGCTCTGGAAACACCATATATTTT.

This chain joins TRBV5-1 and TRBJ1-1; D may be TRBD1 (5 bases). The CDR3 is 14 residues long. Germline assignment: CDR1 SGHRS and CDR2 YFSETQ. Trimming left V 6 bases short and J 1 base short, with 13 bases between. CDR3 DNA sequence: TGCGCCAGCACCCTTGGGGGGAGGAACACTGAAGCTTTCTTT. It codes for CASTLGGRNTEAFF.

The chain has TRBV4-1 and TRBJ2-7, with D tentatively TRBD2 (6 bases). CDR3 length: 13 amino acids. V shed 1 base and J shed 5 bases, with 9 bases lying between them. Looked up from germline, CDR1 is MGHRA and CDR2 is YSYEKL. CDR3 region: CASSQAQRDEQYF. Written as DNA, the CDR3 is TGCGCCAGCAGCCAAGCCCAGCGGGACGAGCAGTACTTC.

The chain's CDR3 is CASSTVYNEQFF. DNA for the CDR3: TGTGCCAGTAGTACAGTTTACAATGAGCAGTTCTTC. This chain links TRBV19 with TRBJ2-1; no clear D gene. Trimming shortened V by 4 bases and J by 4 bases, and 5 bases separated the two germline ends. This CDR3 has 12 residues. Germline V gene data show CDR1 as LNHDA and CDR2 as SQIVND (reference sequence).

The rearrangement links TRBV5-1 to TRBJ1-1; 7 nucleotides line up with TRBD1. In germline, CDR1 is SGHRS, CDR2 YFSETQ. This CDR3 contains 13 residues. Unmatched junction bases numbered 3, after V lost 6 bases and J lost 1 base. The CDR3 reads CASKGATNTEAFF. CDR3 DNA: TGCGCCAGCAAGGGGGCAACGAACACTGAAGCTTTCTTT. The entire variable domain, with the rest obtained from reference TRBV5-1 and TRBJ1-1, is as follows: KAGVTQTPRYLIKTRGQQVTLSCSPISGHRSVSWYQQTPGQGLQFLFEYFSETQRNKGNFPGRFSGRQFSNSRSEMNVSTLELGDSALYLCASKGATNTEAFFGQGTRLTVV.

CDR3 nucleotides: TGCGCCAGCAGCCCTACCGGGTCCCTCTATGGCTACACCTTC. Protein product: CASSPTGSLYGYTF. The rearrangement uses TRBV4-1 and TRBJ1-2; D unresolved. Germline V gene sequence: CDR1 MGHRA, CDR2 YSYEKL. The V and J ends lost 4 bases and 4 bases respectively, with 13 bases between them. The CDR3 extends over 14 amino acids.

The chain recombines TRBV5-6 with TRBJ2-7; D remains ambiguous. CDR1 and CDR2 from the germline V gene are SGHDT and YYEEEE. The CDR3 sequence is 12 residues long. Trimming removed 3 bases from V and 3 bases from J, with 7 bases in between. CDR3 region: CASSSRNYEQYF. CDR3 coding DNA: TGTGCCAGCAGCTCGCGTAACTACGAGCAGTACTTC.

CDR3 region: CASSFSGGFSTGELFF. The CDR3, as DNA: TGCGCCAGCAGCTTTTCGGGGGGCTTCTCCACCGGGGAGCTGTTTTTT. The chain is built from TRBV5-1 and TRBJ2-2; tentatively, D is TRBD2 (7 bases). Trimming took 2 bases from V and 4 from J, leaving 15 bases between them. The CDR3 covers 16 residues. Germline CDR1 SGHRS, CDR2 YFSETQ. Full variable domain (missing parts from reference TRBV5-1 and TRBJ2-2): KAGVTQTPRYLIKTRGQQVTLSCSPISGHRSVSWYQQTPGQGLQFLFEYFSETQRNKGNFPGRFSGRQFSNSRSEMNVSTLELGDSALYLCASSFSGGFSTGELFFGEGSRLTVL.

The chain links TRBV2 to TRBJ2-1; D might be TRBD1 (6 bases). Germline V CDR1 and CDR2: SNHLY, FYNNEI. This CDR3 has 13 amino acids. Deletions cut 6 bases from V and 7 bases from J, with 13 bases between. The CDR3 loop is CASRRTVANEQFF. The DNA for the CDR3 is TGTGCCAGCAGAAGGACAGTTGCAAATGAGCAGTTCTTC.

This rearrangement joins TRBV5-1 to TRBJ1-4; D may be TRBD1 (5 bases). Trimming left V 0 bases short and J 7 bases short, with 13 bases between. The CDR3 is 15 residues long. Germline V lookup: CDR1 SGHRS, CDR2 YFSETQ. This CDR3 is CASSLDGGVGEKLFF. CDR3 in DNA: TGCGCCAGCAGCTTGGATGGGGGGGTCGGTGAAAAACTGTTTTTT.

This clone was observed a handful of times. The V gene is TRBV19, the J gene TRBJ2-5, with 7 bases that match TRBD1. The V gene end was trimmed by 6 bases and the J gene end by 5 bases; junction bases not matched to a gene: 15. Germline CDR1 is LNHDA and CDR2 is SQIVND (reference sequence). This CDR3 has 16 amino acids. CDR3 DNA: TGTGCCAGTAGGGGTAGGGGGACAGTGAGGGCGGAGACCCAGTACTTC. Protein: CASRGRGTVRAETQYF.

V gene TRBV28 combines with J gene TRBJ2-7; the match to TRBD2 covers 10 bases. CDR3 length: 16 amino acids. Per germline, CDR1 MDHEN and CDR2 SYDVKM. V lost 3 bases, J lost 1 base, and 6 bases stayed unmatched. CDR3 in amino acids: CASSFFTSGISYEQYF. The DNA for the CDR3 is TGTGCCAGCAGTTTTTTCACTAGCGGGATATCCTACGAGCAGTACTTC.

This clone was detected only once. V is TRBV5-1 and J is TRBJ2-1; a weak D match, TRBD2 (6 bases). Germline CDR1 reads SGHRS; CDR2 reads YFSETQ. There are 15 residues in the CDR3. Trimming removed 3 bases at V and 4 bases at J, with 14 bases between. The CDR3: CASSSLQAGYNEQFF. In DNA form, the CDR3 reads TGCGCCAGCAGCTCCCTCCAAGCGGGTTACAATGAGCAGTTCTTC.

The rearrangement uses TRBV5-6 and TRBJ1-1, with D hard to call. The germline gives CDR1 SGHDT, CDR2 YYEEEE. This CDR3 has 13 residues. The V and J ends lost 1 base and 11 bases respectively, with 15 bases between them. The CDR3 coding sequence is TGTGCCAGCAGCTTGTTCCGATATGAGTACGCTTTCTTT. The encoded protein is CASSLFRYEYAFF.

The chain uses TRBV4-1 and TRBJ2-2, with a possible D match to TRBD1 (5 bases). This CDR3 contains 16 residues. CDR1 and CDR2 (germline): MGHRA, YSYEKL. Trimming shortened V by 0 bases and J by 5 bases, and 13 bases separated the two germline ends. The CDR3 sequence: CASSQDVGRGTGELFF. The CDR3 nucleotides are TGCGCCAGCAGCCAAGACGTGGGGCGTGGGACCGGGGAGCTGTTTTTT.

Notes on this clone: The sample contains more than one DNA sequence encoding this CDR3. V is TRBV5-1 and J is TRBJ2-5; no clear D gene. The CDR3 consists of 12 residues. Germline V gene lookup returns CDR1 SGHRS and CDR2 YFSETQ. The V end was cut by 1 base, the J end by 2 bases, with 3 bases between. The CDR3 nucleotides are TGCGCCAGCAGCTTGTCACAAGAGACCCAGTACTTC. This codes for CASSLSQETQYF.